The rows below give T cell receptor beta chains drawn from one sample of a study of T-cell reconstitution after alpha-beta-depleted transplantation in children. Each CDR3 protein is one row after TCRdb ran MiXCR on the PCR reads. In the table there are around 200,000 distinct CDR3 sequences, 6% to 7% of which are singletons. The material sequenced was PBMCs from the stem cell graft donor, taken from the stem cell graft. The receptors shown here come from a human donor who donated a stem cell graft to a child with Wiskott-Aldrich syndrome. CDR3s include the opening cysteine and the closing phenylalanine or tryptophan. The D gene is left open where the match is weak. Clone size, where shown, is once, few, many, or a class for clones that have expanded.

TRBV29-1	TRBJ1-2	-	many	TGCAGCGTTGAAGATCTTTGGGTTAACTATGGCTACACCTTC	CSVEDLWVNYGYTF
TRBV29-1	TRBJ1-3	-	-	TGCAGCGTTTTAGAGGGAACGAACTCTGGAAACACCATATATTTT	CSVLEGTNSGNTIYF
TRBV19	TRBJ2-3	-	many	TGTGCCAGTAGTATTTTTTACCCTAGCACAGATACGCAGTATTTT	CASSIFYPSTDTQYF
TRBV12-3/TRBV12-4	TRBJ2-5	TRBD2	many	TGTGCCAGCAGCCGACTAGCGGGTAAAGAGACCCAGTACTTC	CASSRLAGKETQYF
TRBV29-1	TRBJ2-7	TRBD1	many	TGCAGCGTTGAGGAGGACAGGGCCACCGAGCAGTACTTC	CSVEEDRATEQYF
TRBV4-2	TRBJ2-3	-	many	TGTGCCAGCAGCCAATACGACAGGTCCAGCACAGATACGCAGTATTTT	CASSQYDRSSTDTQYF
TRBV29-1	TRBJ1-5	-	-	TGCAGCGTTGAACAGGGGAGCAATCAGCCCCAGCATTTT	CSVEQGSNQPQHF
TRBV5-8	TRBJ2-5	-	many	TGTGCCAGCAGCTTTTACCAGGGACAAGAGACCCAGTACTTC	CASSFYQGQETQYF
TRBV12-3/TRBV12-4	TRBJ1-2	TRBD1	many	TGTGCCAGCAGTTTAGCGCCAGGGACAGGGGCTAACTATGGCTACACCTTC	CASSLAPGTGANYGYTF
TRBV12-3/TRBV12-4	TRBJ1-1	TRBD1	many	TGTGCCAGCAGTTCCCGGGACAGCGAAGCTTTCTTT	CASSSRDSEAFF
TRBV5-5	TRBJ2-5	-	many	TGTGCCAGCAGCAGTTTAGACGGATTGGAAGTGTACCAAGAGACCCAGTACTTC	CASSSLDGLEVYQETQYF
TRBV2	TRBJ1-1	-	-	TGTGCCAGCAGTGAAGTATCCTTGGACAAGAGGACTGAAGCTTTCTTT	CASSEVSLDKRTEAFF
TRBV20-1	TRBJ1-2	-	many	TGCAGTGCTAAACCGGGACTCAGGGGTTCAGGCTACACCTTC	CSAKPGLRGSGYTF
TRBV10-2	TRBJ2-3	-	many	TGCGCCAGCAGTAGACAGCGCACAGATACGCAGTATTTT	CASSRQRTDTQYF
TRBV7-2	TRBJ2-1	-	many	TGTGCCAGCAGCCTTGCTGGGGGGGCCAACAATGAGCAGTTCTTC	CASSLAGGANNEQFF
TRBV20-1	TRBJ2-1	-	many	TGCAGTGCTAGTGGCTCTTCGGGTGAGCAGTTCTTC	CSASGSSGEQFF
TRBV18	TRBJ2-3	-	few	TGTGCCAGCTCACCCTCGGACCCCACAGATACGCAGTATTTT	CASSPSDPTDTQYF
TRBV12-3/TRBV12-4	TRBJ1-1	-	many	TGTGCCAGCAGTTTCTGGGAATCTGAAGCTTTCTTT	CASSFWESEAFF
TRBV12-3/TRBV12-4	TRBJ1-5	-	many	TGTGCCAGCAGTTTAGCGGCAGCCCAGGAGCATTTT	CASSLAAAQEHF
TRBV18	TRBJ1-4	-	few	TGTGCCAGCTCACAGTCGGTGACCGACAGAGAGCTGTTTTTT	CASSQSVTDRELFF
TRBV20-1	TRBJ2-3	-	many	TGCAGTGCCGAACAGTTGGCAGCGACAGATACGCAGTATTTT	CSAEQLAATDTQYF
TRBV10-3	TRBJ2-7	TRBD2	many	TGTGCCATCAGTGGACCTAGCGGGGATTCCTACGAGCAGTACTTC	CAISGPSGDSYEQYF
TRBV20-1	TRBJ2-5	TRBD2	once	TGCAGTGGAGTACCGGGACTAACACAAGAGACCCAGTACTTC	CSGVPGLTQETQYF